This TCR beta chain was sequenced for a study of blood T cell repertoires in COVID-19. In the study overall: Whether acute or convalescent, the COVID-19 samples came from the United States, Italy and Spain. The analysed material was cDNA or gDNA that came from T cells, B-cell-depleted T cells, or PBMCs.

Source study methods: Amplification of reference gene primers provided the estimated nucleated cell counts. Profiling relied on immunoSEQ multiplex PCR, and the TCRdb table lists in-frame clones only, not all of them. V, J and clone size reflect that table, while D and trimming were determined from the DNA. The sample contains a few hundred thousand clones, 84% of which appear only once. At least ten counts were recorded for this clone. Specimen: peripheral blood. This clonotype originated in a man in his sixties with acute or convalescent COVID-19.

The CDR3 loop is CASSYADSLAYEQYF. CDR3 nucleotide sequence: TGTGCCAGCAGCTACGCGGACAGCTTAGCCTACGAGCAGTACTTC. The J gene is TRBJ2-7, the V gene TRBV11-2; D is possibly TRBD1 (6 bases). The germline V and J ends were trimmed by 4 bases and 2 bases, with 15 bases remaining between them. The CDR3 totals 15 residues. Germline CDR1 SGHAT, CDR2 FQNNGV.